The 23 T cell receptor beta chains reported below all come from one sample, sequenced in a study of T cell responses to AZD1222 COVID-19 vaccine. The assay was immunoSEQ multiplex PCR, and TCRdb's table has in-frame clones only and misses some. The repertoire consists of roughly 180,000 clones, with 80% to 95% occurring once and the leading ten covering around 2%. The sequencing used peripheral blood, collected 28 days after the second AZD1222 dose. The receptors derive from an adult who received the AZD1222 COVID-19 vaccine.

V gene TRBV19 combines with J gene TRBJ2-3; 11 bases agree with TRBD1. The CDR3 is made up of 17 amino acids. J lost 5 bases, V lost 5 bases, and 12 bases had no gene match. CDR1 is LNHDA, CDR2 SQIVND, per germline (reference sequence). The CDR3 region has the DNA TGTGCCAGTAGTGATCTGACCGGGACAGGGGGGGGAGATACGCAGTATTTT. It is translated as CASSDLTGTGGGDTQYF.

The chain recombines TRBV11-2 with TRBJ2-3; possible D gene TRBD1, 6 bases. Germline CDR1 and CDR2: SGHAT and FQNNGV. The V gene lost 0 bases and the J gene lost 2 bases, with 9 bases spanning the gap. The CDR3 is made up of 15 amino acids. The CDR3 region is CASSLDRGPTDTQYF. The DNA for the CDR3 is TGTGCCAGCAGCTTAGACAGGGGCCCCACAGATACGCAGTATTTT.

V usage is TRBV7-9 and J usage is TRBJ1-4; no clear D gene. This CDR3 comprises 13 residues. The germline CDR1 and CDR2 sequences are SEHNR and FQNEAQ (reference sequence). V dropped 0 bases and J dropped 8 bases, with 7 bases sitting between them. The CDR3 is CASSLAAGEKLFF. The CDR3, as DNA: TGTGCCAGCAGCTTAGCGGCTGGGGAAAAACTGTTTTTT. Based on the CDR3 plus reference TRBV7-9 and TRBJ1-4, the full variable domain is DTGVSQNPRHKITKRGQNVTFRCDPISEHNRLYWYRQTLGQGPEFLTYFQNEAQLEKSRLLSDRFSAERPKGSFSTLEIQRTEQGDSAMYLCASSLAAGEKLFFGSGTQLSVL.

The V gene is TRBV10-2, the J gene TRBJ1-1, with D perhaps matching TRBD1 (5 bases). Trimming removed 7 bases at V and 4 bases at J, with 22 bases between. This CDR3 contains 16 residues. The germline gives CDR1 WSHSY, CDR2 SAAADI. For the CDR3, the DNA is TGCGCCAGCATCCAGGGTTCCCTGGACGGTAGCACTGAAGCTTTCTTT. Translating gives CASIQGSLDGSTEAFF.

The chain is built from TRBV7-6 and TRBJ2-2; TRBD2 matches 8 bases. V shed 1 base, J shed 1 base, and the junction held 5 bases outside the gene matches. CDR1 is SGHVS and CDR2 is FNYEAQ in the germline V gene. This CDR3 comprises 17 residues. In nucleotides, the CDR3 is TGTGCCAGCAGCTTAGTCCCCAGCGGGAGGAACACCGGGGAGCTGTTTTTT. Translation gives CASSLVPSGRNTGELFF.

This clone was detected once. This chain joins TRBV5-1 and TRBJ2-3, with D perhaps being TRBD1 or TRBD2 (5 bases each). With 4 bases removed from V and 4 bases from J, the gap between germline ends came to 16 bases. In germline, CDR1 is SGHRS, CDR2 YFSETQ. This CDR3 has 15 amino acids. CDR3: CASSPILGAADTQYF. Written as DNA, the CDR3 is TGCGCCAGCAGCCCTATCCTCGGGGCCGCAGATACGCAGTATTTT.

The chain combines TRBV2 with TRBJ1-1; D call uncertain. Per germline, CDR1 SNHLY and CDR2 FYNNEI. This CDR3 comprises 15 residues. V was trimmed by 1 base and J by 0 bases, leaving 9 bases between them. The CDR3 region is CASSEEVAMNTEAFF. The CDR3 DNA reads TGTGCCAGCAGTGAAGAGGTGGCTATGAACACTGAAGCTTTCTTT.

The rearrangement joins TRBV10-1 to TRBJ2-1, with a weak D call TRBD2 (5 bases). Germline CDR1 is WNHNN and CDR2 is SYGVQD (reference sequence). This CDR3 is 13 amino acids long. V lost 6 bases and J lost 5, with 11 bases in between. This chain's CDR3 is CASRPGSHNEQFF. The CDR3, as DNA: TGCGCCAGCAGACCGGGAAGCCACAATGAGCAGTTCTTC.

The chain combines TRBV7-9 with TRBJ2-1, with a weak D call TRBD2 (5 bases). Trimming stripped 6 bases from V and 5 bases from J, with 11 bases between. The CDR3 contains 13 residues. Germline lookup yields CDR1 SEHNR and CDR2 FQNEAQ (reference sequence). Written as DNA, the CDR3 is TGTGCCAGCAGGCGGCCGAGGGACAATGAGCAGTTCTTC. Its protein is CASRRPRDNEQFF.

The chain is built from TRBV6-5 and TRBJ2-7; D is possibly TRBD1 (6 bases). There are 14 residues in the CDR3. Trimming stripped 0 bases from V and 2 bases from J, with 8 bases between. Per germline, CDR1 MNHEY and CDR2 SVGAGI. CDR3 sequence (DNA): TGTGCCAGCAGTTACTCGGCAGGGGCCTACGAGCAGTACTTC. It specifies CASSYSAGAYEQYF.

The genes are TRBV29-1 and TRBJ2-1; 8 bases match TRBD2. V was clipped by 5 bases and J by 6 bases; unmatched bases: 9. The CDR3 loop spans 14 amino acids. Germline V lookup: CDR1 SQVTM, CDR2 ANQGSEA. The CDR3 loop reads CSVRGAGAGNEQFF. The CDR3 DNA reads as TGCAGCGTTCGAGGAGCGGGAGCTGGCAATGAGCAGTTCTTC.

V is TRBV29-1 and J is TRBJ1-4; a weak D match, TRBD1 (5 bases). Per germline, CDR1 SQVTM and CDR2 ANQGSEA. The V end was cut by 4 bases, the J end by 3 bases, with 15 bases between. The CDR3 is made up of 15 amino acids. The CDR3 nucleotides are TGCAGCGTTGGGGGCTTGGAGGCGGCTAATGAAAAACTGTTTTTT. This translates into CSVGGLEAANEKLFF.

The chain uses TRBV30 and TRBJ1-6; D is undetermined. V was trimmed by 4 bases and J by 0 bases, leaving 7 bases between them. The CDR3 loop spans 14 amino acids. Germline CDR1 and CDR2: GTSNPN and SVGIG (reference sequence). In nucleotides, the CDR3 is TGTGCCTGGACCCAGAGCTCCTATAATTCACCCCTCCACTTT. Encoded protein: CAWTQSSYNSPLHF.

The chain recombines TRBV18 with TRBJ2-7, with TRBD1 matching 7 bases. This CDR3 region has 16 residues. CDR1 and CDR2 from the germline V gene are KGHSH and LQKENI. V trimming: 2 bases; J trimming: 7 bases; junction bases outside the gene matches: 14. CDR3 in amino acids: CASSPAQLDRPREQYF. CDR3 in DNA: TGTGCCAGCTCACCAGCTCAACTGGACAGGCCGCGGGAGCAGTACTTC.

This clone appeared a few times. The rearrangement links TRBV19 to TRBJ1-1, with TRBD1 matching 9 bases. Trimming removed 6 bases from V and 5 bases from J; junction bases left unmatched: 7. This CDR3 has 14 residues. CDR1 LNHDA and CDR2 SQIVND come from the germline V gene (reference sequence). The CDR3 DNA follows: TGTGCCAGTAGCACGGGACAGGGAACAACTGAAGCTTTCTTT. Amino acid sequence: CASSTGQGTTEAFF.

V and J are TRBV28 and TRBJ1-2; 8 bases agree with TRBD1. Unmatched junction bases numbered 12, after V lost 5 bases and J lost 4 bases. The germline V gene encodes CDR1 MDHEN and CDR2 SYDVKM. This CDR3 is 16 amino acids long. Written as DNA, the CDR3 is TGTGCCAGCAGTGGCCTTCTCCAGGGGGCGGGCTATGGCTACACCTTC. The encoded protein is CASSGLLQGAGYGYTF.

The chain has TRBV10-3 and TRBJ1-5; unclear D gene. Per the germline V gene, CDR1 is ENHRY and CDR2 is SYGVKD. The CDR3 has 14 amino acids. Between the trimmed V and J ends, which lost 3 bases and 1 base, there was a span of 7 bases. The CDR3, as DNA: TGTGCCATCAGTGATAAGGGCAGCAATCAGCCCCAGCATTTT. Translating gives CAISDKGSNQPQHF.

The rearrangement links TRBV11-2 to TRBJ1-2; the D is unclear. Per the germline V gene, CDR1 is SGHAT and CDR2 is FQNNGV. The CDR3 loop spans 13 amino acids. V was pared by 5 bases and J by 6 bases, with 13 bases between. The CDR3 spells CASSIRSDDGYTF. DNA of the CDR3: TGTGCCAGCAGCATTCGGTCAGACGATGGCTACACCTTC.

The chain couples TRBV7-9 to TRBJ1-5; D may be TRBD1 (6 bases). This CDR3 is 15 amino acids long. Germline V gene sequence: CDR1 SEHNR, CDR2 FQNEAQ (reference sequence). V was shortened by 3 bases and J by 4 bases, with 13 bases between the two germline ends. The CDR3 protein is CASSFWGARNQPQHF. In DNA form, the CDR3 reads TGTGCCAGCAGCTTTTGGGGGGCGCGGAATCAGCCCCAGCATTTT.

This chain joins TRBV9 and TRBJ1-6, with D unresolved. Germline loops: CDR1 SGDLS, CDR2 YYNGEE. V lost 4 bases and J lost 7, with 12 bases in between. This CDR3 region has 14 residues. The CDR3 coding sequence is TGTGCCAGCAGCCCGGGAGGGTCAAATTCACCCCTCCACTTT. Translated, it gives CASSPGGSNSPLHF.

CDR3 nucleotides: TGTGCCAGCAAGTGGGGGGATGAGCAGTTCTTC. Protein product: CASKWGDEQFF. This rearrangement joins TRBV12-3 or TRBV12-4 to TRBJ2-1, with D possibly being TRBD2 (6 bases). The CDR3 contains 11 residues. V was shortened by 7 bases and J by 8 bases, with 9 bases between the two germline ends.

The chain employs TRBV5-1 and TRBJ2-2, with no clear D. CDR3 size: 15 residues. Per germline, CDR1 SGHRS and CDR2 YFSETQ. V was shortened by 6 bases and J by 0 bases, with 12 bases between the two germline ends. The CDR3 here is CASTVQLTNTGELFF. The CDR3 DNA reads as TGCGCCAGCACGGTTCAGCTTACGAACACCGGGGAGCTGTTTTTT.

The J gene is TRBJ1-4, the V gene TRBV18; D perhaps matches TRBD1 (5 bases). Trimming removed 2 bases at V and 7 bases at J, with 11 bases between. CDR1 is KGHSH and CDR2 is LQKENI in the germline V gene. The CDR3 contains 14 residues. The CDR3 DNA reads TGTGCCAGCTCACCAATGGCAGGGAGTGAAAAACTGTTTTTT. Translated: CASSPMAGSEKLFF.